Presented here are 13 T cell receptor beta chains from one specimen sequenced in a study of T cells after yellow fever vaccination. In TCRdb, the 5' RACE reads were re-called with MiXCR into one record per CDR3 protein. The sample carries roughly 150,000 distinct CDR3 sequences, 7% to 9% recorded once. This specimen consisted of CD4+ T cells sorted from PBMCs, obtained 5 days after the yellow fever booster vaccination. The receptors were sampled from a man aged 25-45 years who received the YFV17D yellow fever vaccine.

As to this clonotype: A junction end diverges from the germline sequence, so it may reflect a read error. This chain links TRBV12-3 or TRBV12-4 with TRBJ2-6; 7 bases match TRBD1. The CDR3 spans 18 residues. The CDR3 loop is CTSSLGRTGVTGANVLTF. The CDR3 DNA follows: TGTACCAGCAGTTTAGGACGCACAGGGGTAACTGGGGCCAACGTCCTGACTTTC.

This clonotype appeared many times. The DNA for the CDR3 is TGTGCCAGCAGCTTTGCCGGGGGGGTCTACGAGCAGTACTTC. This translates into CASSFAGGVYEQYF. The chain uses TRBV7-2 and TRBJ2-7; TRBD2 agrees at 8 bases. Germline V gene data show CDR1 as SGHTA and CDR2 as FQGNSA. Losses at the gene ends were 3 bases for V and 3 bases for J; bases not matched to a gene: 4. CDR3 size: 14 residues.

This chain connects TRBV30 to TRBJ1-2, with D unclear. The germline CDR1 and CDR2 sequences are GTSNPN and SVGIG (reference sequence). Trimming cost V 7 bases and J 2 bases, with 14 bases left between them. The CDR3 runs 13 residues. The CDR3 DNA follows: TGTGCCTATAACTCTGGGAACAACTATGGCTACACCTTC. Protein: CAYNSGNNYGYTF.

There are many counts of this clonotype. The genes are TRBV5-6 and TRBJ2-1; D may be TRBD1 (6 bases). V was shortened by 1 base and J by 6 bases, with 17 bases between the two germline ends. Germline assignment: CDR1 SGHDT and CDR2 YYEEEE. This CDR3 comprises 16 residues. The CDR3 loop reads CASSLWDKGRGNEQFF. CDR3 DNA sequence: TGTGCCAGCAGCTTGTGGGACAAGGGCAGGGGCAATGAGCAGTTCTTC.

This clonotype was counted many times. The V and J genes are TRBV7-3 and TRBJ1-1; tentative D call: TRBD1 (5 bases). The CDR3 loop spans 13 amino acids. The germline V and J ends were trimmed by 5 bases and 1 base, with 8 bases remaining between them. Per the germline V gene, CDR1 is SGHTA and CDR2 is FQGTGA. CDR3 coding DNA: TGTGCCAGCAGCCGACAGCAGAACACTGAAGCTTTCTTT. It specifies CASSRQQNTEAFF.

This clonotype was recorded many times. The chain is built from TRBV7-9 and TRBJ2-7; 8 bases fit TRBD1. Germline V gives CDR1 SEHNR, CDR2 FQNEAQ (reference sequence). The CDR3 is made up of 15 amino acids. Losses at the gene ends were 5 bases for V and 2 bases for J; bases not matched to a gene: 8. This CDR3 reads CASSLGQGIPYEQYF. CDR3 nucleotides: TGTGCCAGCAGCCTCGGACAGGGAATCCCCTACGAGCAGTACTTC. The whole variable domain, filled in from reference TRBV7-9 and TRBJ2-7, reads DTGVSQNPRHKITKRGQNVTFRCDPISEHNRLYWYRQTLGQGPEFLTYFQNEAQLEKSRLLSDRFSAERPKGSFSTLEIQRTEQGDSAMYLCASSLGQGIPYEQYFGPGTRLTVT.

At least ten counts were recorded for this clonotype. The CDR3 nucleotides are TGTGCCAGCAGCTTCGTGGGAACAAGCACAGATACGCAGTATTTT. As protein: CASSFVGTSTDTQYF. This chain uses TRBV7-2 with TRBJ2-3; D is ambiguous. Trimming removed 3 bases from V and 0 bases from J, with 10 bases in between. This CDR3 has 15 amino acids. Germline V gene sequence: CDR1 SGHTA, CDR2 FQGNSA. The full variable domain, completed using reference TRBV7-2 and TRBJ2-3, is GAGVSQSPSNKVTEKGKDVELRCDPISGHTALYWYRQSLGQGLEFLIYFQGNSAPDKSGLPSDRFSAERTGGSVSTLTIQRTQQEDSAVYLCASSFVGTSTDTQYFGPGTRLTVL.

This clonotype was found a few times. The chain links TRBV19 to TRBJ2-1; D possibly corresponds to TRBD2 (7 bases). Trimming removed 4 bases at V and 6 bases at J, with 22 bases between. The CDR3 covers 17 residues. Per the germline V gene, CDR1 is LNHDA and CDR2 is SQIVND (reference sequence). CDR3 sequence (DNA): TGTGCCAGTAGTAGGGACTTTGGGGGGGCCGGTTTCAATGAGCAGTTCTTC. Its translation: CASSRDFGGAGFNEQFF. Complete variable domain (other parts from reference TRBV19 and TRBJ2-1): DGGITQSPKYLFRKEGQNVTLSCEQNLNHDAMYWYRQDPGQGLRLIYYSQIVNDFQKGDIAEGYSVSREKKESFPLTVTSAQKNPTAFYLCASSRDFGGAGFNEQFFGPGTRLTVL.

With regard to this clonotype: This may arise from a read error, as a much more abundant clone is one base away. The chain is built from TRBV7-2 and TRBJ2-3, with 8 bases aligning to TRBD2. The CDR3 extends over 17 amino acids. CDR1 and CDR2 (germline): SGHTA, FQGNSA. V lost 3 bases to trimming and J lost 0 bases; unmatched junction nucleotides: 8. CDR3 coding DNA: TGTGCCAGCAGCTTCATAGCGGGGATAGCTAGCACAGATACGCAGTATTTT. Its translation: CASSFIAGIASTDTQYF.

The table lists this clonotype with many counts. The chain has TRBV10-1 and TRBJ2-7; D possibly corresponds to TRBD2 (6 bases). V was trimmed by 10 bases and J by 2 bases, leaving 15 bases between them. This CDR3 is 13 amino acids long. The germline V gene encodes CDR1 WNHNN and CDR2 SYGVQD (reference sequence). CDR3 protein: CATSAAGTYEQYF. CDR3 nucleotides: TGCGCCACCTCGGCCGCGGGGACCTACGAGCAGTACTTC.

This clonotype came up many times. The chain carries TRBV7-2 and TRBJ2-5, with TRBD2 matching over 10 bases. With V trimmed by 5 bases and J by 3 bases, 6 bases remained unmatched. This CDR3 has 15 amino acids. Germline CDR1 is SGHTA and CDR2 is FQGNSA. The CDR3 coding sequence is TGTGCCAGCAGCATAAAAAGCGGGAGGGAAGAGACCCAGTACTTC. Its translation is CASSIKSGREETQYF.

This clonotype has ten or more counts. The chain couples TRBV20-1 to TRBJ2-1; TRBD2 agrees at 14 bases. Germline V lookup: CDR1 DFQATT, CDR2 SNEGSKA (reference sequence). Germline trimming cut 6 bases from V and 7 bases from J; bases unmatched to any gene: 5. The CDR3 spans 14 residues. The CDR3 loop is CSALGLAGGNEQFF. The CDR3 nucleotides are TGCAGTGCGTTAGGACTAGCGGGAGGTAATGAGCAGTTCTTC.

The sample holds many counts of this clonotype. The rearrangement uses TRBV5-6 and TRBJ2-1, with TRBD1 matching 10 bases. The CDR3 contains 15 residues. V shed 0 bases, J shed 8 bases, and the junction held 5 bases outside the gene matches. Looked up from germline, CDR1 is SGHDT and CDR2 is YYEEEE. The CDR3 bases are TGTGCCAGCAGCTTGGAGACAGGGGGCTCGGATGAGCAGTTCTTC. It encodes CASSLETGGSDEQFF.